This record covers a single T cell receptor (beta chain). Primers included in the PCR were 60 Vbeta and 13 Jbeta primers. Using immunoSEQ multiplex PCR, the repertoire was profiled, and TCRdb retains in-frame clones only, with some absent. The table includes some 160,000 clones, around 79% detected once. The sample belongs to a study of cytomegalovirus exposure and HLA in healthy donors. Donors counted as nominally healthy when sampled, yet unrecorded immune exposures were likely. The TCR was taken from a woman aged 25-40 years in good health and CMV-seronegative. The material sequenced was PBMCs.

CDR3 DNA sequence: TGTGCCAGCAGCGGCCCGGGAGGAGGGGACTCTGGAAACACCATATATTTT. Its protein product is CASSGPGGGDSGNTIYF. The gene calls are TRBV7-6 and TRBJ1-3, with D tentatively TRBD1 (5 bases). CDR3 length: 17 amino acids. Trimming removed 5 bases at V and 0 bases at J, with 17 bases between. Germline assignment: CDR1 SGHVS and CDR2 FNYEAQ.